The clone carrying this T cell receptor (beta chain) was seen a handful of times. What it binds is not known. Germline V gives CDR1 LGHNA, CDR2 YNFKEQ. CDR3 length equals 15 residues. The J segment lost 6 bases and the V segment lost 5 bases, leaving 9 bases of the junction unmatched. The data stem from a study of cytomegalovirus exposure and HLA in healthy donors. General study points: The authors reported that TCR beta sequences could predict HLA-A and HLA-B alleles. These predictions were accurate for most subjects in the first cohort. According to a later analysis, donors in an Asian-associated ancestry cluster reportedly had fewer N-insertions than the roughly 670-donor mean. A later analysis reported that several of the most significant clusters appeared to be linked to common viral pathogens, among them Epstein-Barr virus. In a later analysis, HLA-C alleles had the fewest associated TCRs, DRB1 alleles the most.

PCR employed 60 Vbeta and 13 Jbeta primers. Clones were read by immunoSEQ multiplex PCR, and TCRdb kept only the in-frame ones, dropping some. The data hold approximately 140,000 clones, with less than 85% observed a single time. The sequencing sample was made of PBMCs. This TCR was recovered from a man in his forties or fifties in good health and CMV-seropositive. This chain joins TRBV4-2 and TRBJ1-4, with 7 bases fitting TRBD1. For the CDR3, the DNA is TGTGCCAGCAGCGTGACTCCCGGGACAGATGAAAAACTGTTTTTT. Its protein product is CASSVTPGTDEKLFF.